Detailed here is one T cell receptor beta chain. As yet, its antigen is unknown. This specimen comes from a study of early stage breast cancer tumors. The study, taken as a whole, reports: Compared with adjacent normal breast, tumors showed around 2.7-fold denser, more clonal T cells. Tumor and normal breast were distinguished via blood comparison in about 90% of the 16 patients.

V shed 1 base and J shed 4 bases, with 4 bases lying between them. The CDR3 loop spans 12 amino acids. Germline-derived CDR1 and CDR2 are MNHEY and SVGAGI. Measured with immunoSEQ multiplex PCR; TCRdb has only the in-frame clones, and not every one. This sample has 9,000 or so clones; around 71% occur once, and the top ten carry roughly 7%. The receptor's source is a person aged 45 to 59 with breast cancer. The source material was breast tumor tissue. V is TRBV6-5 and J is TRBJ1-1; no clear D. CDR3 DNA sequence: TGTGCCAGCAGTTACTTAGGCACTGAAGCTTTCTTT. This translates into CASSYLGTEAFF.